This is a list of T cell receptor beta chains from one sample in a study of blood T cell repertoires in COVID-19. Produced via immunoSEQ multiplex PCR; TCRdb's table is partial and in-frame only. The profile shows approximately 200,000 clones, approximately 87% of them singletons. Sequencing was carried out using peripheral blood. These receptors were collected from a man aged 55 to 70 who had recovered from COVID-19. CDR3s include the opening cysteine and the closing phenylalanine or tryptophan. Fields, in order: CDR3 DNA, CDR3 protein, D gene, clone size, J gene, V gene. The D gene is left open where the match is weak. Some rows mark clone size as missing; the rest say once, few, many or name a class of expanded clone.

CDR3nt: TGCGCCAGCAGCCGCTCATTAGCGGGAGCCAATGAGCAGTTCTTC; CDR3aa: CASSRSLAGANEQFF; d_gene: TRBD2; abundance: -; j_gene: TRBJ2-1; v_gene: TRBV5-1
CDR3nt: TGTGCCAGCAGGGGAACTAGCCCGAATGAGCAGTTCTTC; CDR3aa: CASRGTSPNEQFF; d_gene: -; abundance: -; j_gene: TRBJ2-1; v_gene: TRBV6-5
CDR3nt: TGTGCCAGTAGTATCGGGCAGGGCCGCAATCAGCCCCAGCATTTT; CDR3aa: CASSIGQGRNQPQHF; d_gene: -; abundance: -; j_gene: TRBJ1-5; v_gene: TRBV19
CDR3nt: TGCAGTAGCAGTACAGGGGGTGGCTACACCTTC; CDR3aa: CSSSTGGGYTF; d_gene: TRBD1; abundance: -; j_gene: TRBJ1-2; v_gene: TRBV20-1
CDR3nt: TGTGCCAGCAGCTTTCTCTCCGGTACGCAGTATTTT; CDR3aa: CASSFLSGTQYF; d_gene: -; abundance: -; j_gene: TRBJ2-3; v_gene: TRBV13
CDR3nt: TGTGCCAGCAGTTTGGGGGGGACGTACCAAGAGACCCAGTACTTC; CDR3aa: CASSLGGTYQETQYF; d_gene: TRBD2; abundance: -; j_gene: TRBJ2-5; v_gene: TRBV6-2/TRBV6-3
CDR3nt: TGTGCCACCAGTGACCCGGGACAAGGGAACTACGAGCAGTACTTC; CDR3aa: CATSDPGQGNYEQYF; d_gene: -; abundance: once; j_gene: TRBJ2-7; v_gene: TRBV24-1
CDR3nt: TGTGCCAGCAGCTTGGTCATAAGCGGGGGATCTAATTCACCCCTCCACTTT; CDR3aa: CASSLVISGGSNSPLHF; d_gene: -; abundance: -; j_gene: TRBJ1-6; v_gene: TRBV5-6
CDR3nt: TGTGCCAGCTCACCTTCGACAGGGAAAGGTGAAAAACTGTTTTTT; CDR3aa: CASSPSTGKGEKLFF; d_gene: TRBD1; abundance: -; j_gene: TRBJ1-4; v_gene: TRBV18
CDR3nt: TGTGCCAGCAGTTTGGCAGCGGGAGGTTACGAGCAGTACTTC; CDR3aa: CASSLAAGGYEQYF; d_gene: TRBD2; abundance: once; j_gene: TRBJ2-7; v_gene: TRBV28
CDR3nt: TGTGCCAGCTCACCTATATTTGCGGACAGGGGCTACGAGCAGTACTTC; CDR3aa: CASSPIFADRGYEQYF; d_gene: TRBD1; abundance: once; j_gene: TRBJ2-7; v_gene: TRBV18
CDR3nt: TGTGCCAGCAGCTTAGAGAGAGGGGGGGGCTACGAGCAGTACTTC; CDR3aa: CASSLERGGGYEQYF; d_gene: -; abundance: once; j_gene: TRBJ2-7; v_gene: TRBV11-2
CDR3nt: TGTGCCATCAGTGAGGATAGAGCCCTCGGGAGGCGTTACAATGAGCAGTTCTTC; CDR3aa: CAISEDRALGRRYNEQFF; d_gene: TRBD2; abundance: -; j_gene: TRBJ2-1; v_gene: TRBV10-3
CDR3nt: TGTGCCAGCAGCCACAGGGGCAGGGAAAGAAACGGGGAGCTGTTTTTT; CDR3aa: CASSHRGRERNGELFF; d_gene: TRBD1; abundance: -; j_gene: TRBJ2-2; v_gene: TRBV7-2
CDR3nt: TGTGCCAGCAGCTCGGGACAGGGCGCTGGAAACACCATATATTTT; CDR3aa: CASSSGQGAGNTIYF; d_gene: TRBD1; abundance: -; j_gene: TRBJ1-3; v_gene: TRBV11-2
CDR3nt: TGTGCCTGGGGGACAGGGTCAACAGATACGCAGTATTTT; CDR3aa: CAWGTGSTDTQYF; d_gene: TRBD1; abundance: -; j_gene: TRBJ2-3; v_gene: TRBV30
CDR3nt: TGTGCCAGCAGCCCATCGGACAGATCGAGCACTGAAGCTTTCTTT; CDR3aa: CASSPSDRSSTEAFF; d_gene: -; abundance: once; j_gene: TRBJ1-1; v_gene: TRBV6-4
CDR3nt: TGCGCCAGCAGCGCACAGGCGCGGGGCACCGGGGAGCTGTTTTTT; CDR3aa: CASSAQARGTGELFF; d_gene: -; abundance: -; j_gene: TRBJ2-2; v_gene: TRBV5-1
CDR3nt: TGTGCCAGCAGCTTGCGAGGGAATAGTAGACCCCTCCACTTT; CDR3aa: CASSLRGNSRPLHF; d_gene: -; abundance: -; j_gene: TRBJ1-6; v_gene: TRBV5-6
CDR3nt: TGTGCCAGTGGATGGCAGGCGACAACTAATGAAAAACTGTTTTTT; CDR3aa: CASGWQATTNEKLFF; d_gene: -; abundance: once; j_gene: TRBJ1-4; v_gene: TRBV19
CDR3nt: TGTGCCAGCAGCTTAGCCACTCTCTCTGGAAACACCATATATTTT; CDR3aa: CASSLATLSGNTIYF; d_gene: -; abundance: -; j_gene: TRBJ1-3; v_gene: TRBV7-2
CDR3nt: TGTGCCAGTAGACTGACAGGGAGCCAGCCCCAGCATTTT; CDR3aa: CASRLTGSQPQHF; d_gene: TRBD1; abundance: -; j_gene: TRBJ1-5; v_gene: TRBV19
CDR3nt: TGTGCCAGCAGCCCCAACAGGGGGCAGCCCCAGCATTTT; CDR3aa: CASSPNRGQPQHF; d_gene: TRBD1; abundance: -; j_gene: TRBJ1-5; v_gene: TRBV3-1/TRBV3-2
CDR3nt: TGTGCCAGTAGTACCGACAATCCCAATCAGCCCCAGCATTTT; CDR3aa: CASSTDNPNQPQHF; d_gene: -; abundance: -; j_gene: TRBJ1-5; v_gene: TRBV19
CDR3nt: TGTGCCAGCTCACCGCCGATCTCGGGTCTACCCCTCCACTTT; CDR3aa: CASSPPISGLPLHF; d_gene: -; abundance: -; j_gene: TRBJ1-6; v_gene: TRBV18
CDR3nt: TGTGCCAGTAGTATCTCAGGGATCCCCTACAATGAGCAGTTCTTC; CDR3aa: CASSISGIPYNEQFF; d_gene: -; abundance: -; j_gene: TRBJ2-1; v_gene: TRBV19
CDR3nt: TGTGCCAGCAGCAAGGGGGGGTTCTCCTACGAGCAGTACTTC; CDR3aa: CASSKGGFSYEQYF; d_gene: -; abundance: -; j_gene: TRBJ2-7; v_gene: TRBV5-6
CDR3nt: TGTGCCAGCAGCCCCCGGGCGGGAGGTGGCTACACCTTC; CDR3aa: CASSPRAGGGYTF; d_gene: -; abundance: -; j_gene: TRBJ1-2; v_gene: TRBV7-2
CDR3nt: TGTGCCAGCACCTCTCGGGACACGTTCTACGAGCAGTACTTC; CDR3aa: CASTSRDTFYEQYF; d_gene: -; abundance: few; j_gene: TRBJ2-7; v_gene: TRBV7-2
CDR3nt: TGTGCCAGTAGTGACAGGTTTTACGAGCAGTACTTC; CDR3aa: CASSDRFYEQYF; d_gene: -; abundance: -; j_gene: TRBJ2-7; v_gene: TRBV19
CDR3nt: TGCGCCAGCAGCTCAGCGGGAGCGAACACAGATACGCAGTATTTT; CDR3aa: CASSSAGANTDTQYF; d_gene: TRBD2; abundance: -; j_gene: TRBJ2-3; v_gene: TRBV5-1
CDR3nt: TGTGCCAGCAGCCAACTGGGGAGAGGAACTGAAGCTTTCTTT; CDR3aa: CASSQLGRGTEAFF; d_gene: -; abundance: once; j_gene: TRBJ1-1; v_gene: TRBV3-1/TRBV3-2
CDR3nt: TGTGCCAGCGGGGGGGGGAACACTGAAGCTTTCTTT; CDR3aa: CASGGGNTEAFF; d_gene: -; abundance: -; j_gene: TRBJ1-1; v_gene: TRBV12-3/TRBV12-4
CDR3nt: TGCGCCAGCAGCGGGGGACAGGTTGCTTACAATGAGCAGTTCTTC; CDR3aa: CASSGGQVAYNEQFF; d_gene: TRBD1; abundance: -; j_gene: TRBJ2-1; v_gene: TRBV5-1
CDR3nt: TGTGCCAGTAGTATAGATGGGACAGGAGCGGGCGAGCAGTACTTC; CDR3aa: CASSIDGTGAGEQYF; d_gene: TRBD1; abundance: -; j_gene: TRBJ2-7; v_gene: TRBV19
CDR3nt: TGTGCCTGGAGTGTACAGCTCTCTGGAAACACCATATATTTT; CDR3aa: CAWSVQLSGNTIYF; d_gene: -; abundance: -; j_gene: TRBJ1-3; v_gene: TRBV30
CDR3nt: TGTGCCTGGACCCGGGACAGGGGATACTATGGCTACACCTTC; CDR3aa: CAWTRDRGYYGYTF; d_gene: TRBD1; abundance: once; j_gene: TRBJ1-2; v_gene: TRBV30
CDR3nt: TGTGCCAGCAGTTCAACTCCCGGAAACACCATATATTTT; CDR3aa: CASSSTPGNTIYF; d_gene: -; abundance: -; j_gene: TRBJ1-3; v_gene: TRBV7-6
CDR3nt: TGTGCCCCCCTCAGCAGGCGGCAGGGGATCTTTTCTGGAAACACCATATATTTT; CDR3aa: CAPLSRRQGIFSGNTIYF; d_gene: -; abundance: -; j_gene: TRBJ1-3; v_gene: TRBV21-1
CDR3nt: TGTGCCAGCTCACGCGGGGCGGCCTATAATTCACCCCTCCACTTT; CDR3aa: CASSRGAAYNSPLHF; d_gene: -; abundance: -; j_gene: TRBJ1-6; v_gene: TRBV18
CDR3nt: TGTGCCAGCAGCCCGATCGCGGGACAGGGTCTCAAAAACTATGGCTACACCTTC; CDR3aa: CASSPIAGQGLKNYGYTF; d_gene: TRBD1; abundance: -; j_gene: TRBJ1-2; v_gene: TRBV6-2/TRBV6-3
CDR3nt: TGTGCCAGCAGCTTGTTGTCTGCTAACTATGGCTACACCTTC; CDR3aa: CASSLLSANYGYTF; d_gene: -; abundance: -; j_gene: TRBJ1-2; v_gene: TRBV5-4